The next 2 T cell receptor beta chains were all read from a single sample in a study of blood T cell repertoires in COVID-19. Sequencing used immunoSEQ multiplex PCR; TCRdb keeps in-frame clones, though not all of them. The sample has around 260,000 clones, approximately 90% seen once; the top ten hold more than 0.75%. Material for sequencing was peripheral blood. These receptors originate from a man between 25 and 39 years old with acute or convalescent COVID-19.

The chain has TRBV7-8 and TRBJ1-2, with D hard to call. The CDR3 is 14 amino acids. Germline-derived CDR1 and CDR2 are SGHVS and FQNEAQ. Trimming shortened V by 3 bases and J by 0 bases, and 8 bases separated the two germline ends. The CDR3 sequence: CASSLAGSNYGYTF. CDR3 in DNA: TGTGCCAGCAGCTTGGCAGGTTCTAACTATGGCTACACCTTC.

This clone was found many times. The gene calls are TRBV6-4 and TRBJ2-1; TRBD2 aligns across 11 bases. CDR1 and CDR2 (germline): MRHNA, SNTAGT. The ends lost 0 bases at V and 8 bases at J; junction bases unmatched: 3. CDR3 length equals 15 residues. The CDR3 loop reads CASSDSGSGGDEQFF. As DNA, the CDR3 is TGTGCCAGCAGTGACTCCGGTAGCGGGGGGGATGAGCAGTTCTTC.